This T cell receptor beta chain comes out of a study of T cell responses to AZD1222 COVID-19 vaccine. Sequenced by immunoSEQ multiplex PCR; TCRdb stores in-frame clones only, minus some. The sample lists about 55,000 clones; around 85% were seen once. Between the trimmed V and J ends, which lost 4 bases and 2 bases, there was a span of 11 bases. This CDR3 is 14 amino acids long. The germline V gene encodes CDR1 KGHSH and CDR2 LQKENI. About this clone: Its antigen is currently unknown.

Study-level results: A mostly white British donor set with more females was recruited, and clonal diversity was possibly underestimated.

This chain uses TRBV18 with TRBJ1-1; D possibly corresponds to TRBD1 (6 bases). The sample consisted of peripheral blood, taken on day 0 of AZD1222 vaccination. This TCR derives from an adult in good health. The DNA of the CDR3 is TGTGCCAGCTCACAATCAGGGGTAAACACTGAAGCTTTCTTT. It codes for CASSQSGVNTEAFF. Looking up the rest from reference TRBV18 and TRBJ1-1 gives the full variable domain: NAGVMQNPRHLVRRRGQEARLRCSPMKGHSHVYWYRQLPEEGLKFMVYLQKENIIDESGMPKERFSAEFPKEGPSILRIQQVVRGDSAAYFCASSQSGVNTEAFFGQGTRLTVV.